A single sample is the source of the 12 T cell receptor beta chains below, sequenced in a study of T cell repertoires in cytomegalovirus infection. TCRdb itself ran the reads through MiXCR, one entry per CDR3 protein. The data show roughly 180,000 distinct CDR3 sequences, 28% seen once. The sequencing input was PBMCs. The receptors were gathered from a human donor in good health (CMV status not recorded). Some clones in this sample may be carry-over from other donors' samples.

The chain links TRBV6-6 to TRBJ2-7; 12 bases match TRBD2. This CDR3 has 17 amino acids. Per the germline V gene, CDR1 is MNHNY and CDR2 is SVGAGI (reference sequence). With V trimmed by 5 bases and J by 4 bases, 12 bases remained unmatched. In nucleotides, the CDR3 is TGTGCCAGCAGTGAGCTAGCGGGGGGGCCAATCGAATACGAGCAGTACTTC. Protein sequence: CASSELAGGPIEYEQYF.

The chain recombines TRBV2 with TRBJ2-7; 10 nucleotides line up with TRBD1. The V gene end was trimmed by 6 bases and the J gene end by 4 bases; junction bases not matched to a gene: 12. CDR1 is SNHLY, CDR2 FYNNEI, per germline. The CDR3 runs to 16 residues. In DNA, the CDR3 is TGTGCCAGCAGCGTTGGACCGGGACAGGGGCAGTACGAGCAGTACTTC. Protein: CASSVGPGQGQYEQYF.

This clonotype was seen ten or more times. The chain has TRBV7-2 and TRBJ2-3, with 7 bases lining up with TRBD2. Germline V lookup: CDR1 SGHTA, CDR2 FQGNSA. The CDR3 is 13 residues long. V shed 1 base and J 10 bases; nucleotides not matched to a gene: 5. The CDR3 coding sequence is TGTGCCAGCAGCTTAGGAGGGAGGGAGGCGCAGTATTTT. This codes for CASSLGGREAQYF.

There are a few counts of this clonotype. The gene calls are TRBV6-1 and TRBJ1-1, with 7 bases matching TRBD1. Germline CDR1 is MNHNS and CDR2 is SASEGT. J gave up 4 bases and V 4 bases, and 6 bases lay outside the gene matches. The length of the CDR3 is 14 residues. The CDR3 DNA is TGTGCCAGCAGTGCATCGACAGGGACCACTGAAGCTTTCTTT. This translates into CASSASTGTTEAFF.

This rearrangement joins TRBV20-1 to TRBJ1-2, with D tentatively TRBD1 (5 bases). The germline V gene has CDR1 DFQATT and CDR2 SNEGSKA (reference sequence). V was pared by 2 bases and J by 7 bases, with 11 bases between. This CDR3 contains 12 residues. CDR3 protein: CSARHQGAGYTF. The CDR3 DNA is TGCAGTGCTAGACACCAAGGGGCTGGCTACACCTTC.

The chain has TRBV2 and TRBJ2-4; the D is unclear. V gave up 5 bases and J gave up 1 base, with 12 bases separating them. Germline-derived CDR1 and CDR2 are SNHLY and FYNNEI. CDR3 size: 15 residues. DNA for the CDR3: TGTGCCAGCAGTCCTGACATTGGGGCCAAAAACATTCAGTACTTC. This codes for CASSPDIGAKNIQYF.

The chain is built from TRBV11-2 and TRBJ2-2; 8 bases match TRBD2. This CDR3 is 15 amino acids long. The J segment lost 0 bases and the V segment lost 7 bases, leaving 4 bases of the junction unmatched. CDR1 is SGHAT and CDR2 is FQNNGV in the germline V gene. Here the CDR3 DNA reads TGTGCCAGCACTTGGCGGGGGGCGAACACCGGGGAGCTGTTTTTT. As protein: CASTWRGANTGELFF.

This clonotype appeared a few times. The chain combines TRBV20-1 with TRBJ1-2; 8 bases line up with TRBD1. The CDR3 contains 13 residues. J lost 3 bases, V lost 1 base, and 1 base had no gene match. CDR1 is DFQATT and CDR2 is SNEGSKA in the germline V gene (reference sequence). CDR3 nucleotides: TGCAGTGCTAGAGGACAGGGGCACTATGGCTACACCTTC. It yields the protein CSARGQGHYGYTF.

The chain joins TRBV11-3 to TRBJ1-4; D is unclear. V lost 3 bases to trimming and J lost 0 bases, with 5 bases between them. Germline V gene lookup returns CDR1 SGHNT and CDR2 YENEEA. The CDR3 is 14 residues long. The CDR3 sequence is CASSLGATNEKLFF. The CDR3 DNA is TGTGCCAGCAGCTTGGGTGCAACTAATGAAAAACTGTTTTTT.

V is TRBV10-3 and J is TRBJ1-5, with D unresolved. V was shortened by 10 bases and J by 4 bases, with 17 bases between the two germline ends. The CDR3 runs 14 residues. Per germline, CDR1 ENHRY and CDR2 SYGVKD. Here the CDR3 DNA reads TGTGCCACCTCGTCCATCAAGGAAAATCAGCCCCAGCATTTT. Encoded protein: CATSSIKENQPQHF.

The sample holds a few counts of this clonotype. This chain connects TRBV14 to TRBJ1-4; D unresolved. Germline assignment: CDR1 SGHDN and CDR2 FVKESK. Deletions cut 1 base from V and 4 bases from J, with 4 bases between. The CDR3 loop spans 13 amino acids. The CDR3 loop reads CASSQGRNEKLFF. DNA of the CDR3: TGTGCCAGCAGCCAAGGGCGTAATGAAAAACTGTTTTTT.

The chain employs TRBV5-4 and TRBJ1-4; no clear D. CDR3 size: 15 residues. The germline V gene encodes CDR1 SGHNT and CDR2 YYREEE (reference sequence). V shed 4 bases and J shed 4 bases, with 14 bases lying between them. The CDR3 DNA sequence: TGTGCCAGCAGCCCAGACGGCAGTCTTAATGAAAAACTGTTTTTT. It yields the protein CASSPDGSLNEKLFF.